This TCR beta chain was captured by sequencing in a study of cytomegalovirus exposure and HLA in healthy donors. This clone was seen once. PCR was performed using 60 Vbeta and 13 Jbeta primers. Some clones are missing from TCRdb's copy, which holds only in-frame ones; the method was immunoSEQ multiplex PCR. The sample carries about 94,000 clones, over 50% recorded once. Germline V gene sequence: CDR1 SGHTA, CDR2 FQGTGA. J was trimmed by 0 bases and V by 1 base; bases with no gene match: 17. The CDR3 totals 20 residues. V usage is TRBV7-3 and J usage is TRBJ1-1; 7 nucleotides match TRBD1. Sample: PBMCs. The origin of this receptor is a young man in good health and CMV-seronegative. The CDR3 protein is CASSLIGGGNLRAMNTEAFF. The CDR3 bases are TGTGCCAGCAGCTTAATAGGGGGCGGCAATCTTAGGGCTATGAACACTGAAGCTTTCTTT.